This entry lists 22 T cell receptor beta chains sequenced from one sample in a study of cytomegalovirus exposure and HLA in healthy donors. Amplification used 60 Vbeta primers and 13 Jbeta primers. TCRdb's copy holds only in-frame clones and misses some; the assay was immunoSEQ multiplex PCR. The sample includes 90,000 to 110,000 clones, 65% to 85% seen only once; the top ten take 6.1%. Material: PBMCs. The receptors were sampled from a man aged 18 to 30 in good health and CMV-seronegative.

V gene TRBV19 combines with J gene TRBJ1-1; tentative D call: TRBD1 (5 bases). This CDR3 contains 14 residues. Germline V gives CDR1 LNHDA, CDR2 SQIVND (reference sequence). V gave up 2 bases and J gave up 0 bases, with 7 bases separating them. The CDR3 sequence: CASSIQGLNTEAFF. In DNA form, the CDR3 reads TGTGCCAGTAGTATACAGGGATTGAACACTGAAGCTTTCTTT.

The chain carries TRBV5-6 and TRBJ2-2; 7 positions match TRBD1. Germline V gene sequence: CDR1 SGHDT, CDR2 YYEEEE. J was trimmed by 0 bases and V by 2 bases; bases with no gene match: 1. The CDR3 loop spans 15 amino acids. The CDR3 reads CASSLQGPNTGELFF. CDR3 DNA: TGTGCCAGCAGCTTACAGGGGCCGAACACCGGGGAGCTGTTTTTT.

The rearrangement uses TRBV7-2 and TRBJ2-4; possible D gene TRBD1, 5 bases. V dropped 5 bases and J dropped 2 bases, with 16 bases sitting between them. The CDR3 runs 16 residues. CDR1 is SGHTA, CDR2 FQGNSA, per germline. The CDR3 is CASSLTVHPSKNIQYF. Here the CDR3 DNA reads TGTGCCAGCAGCCTGACAGTCCATCCTTCCAAAAACATTCAGTACTTC.

This rearrangement joins TRBV10-3 to TRBJ1-2, with 8 bases lining up with TRBD1. The V segment lost 6 bases and the J segment 4 bases; nucleotides outside the gene matches: 10. The CDR3 loop spans 15 amino acids. The germline V gene has CDR1 ENHRY and CDR2 SYGVKD. The CDR3 DNA is TGTGCCATCAGAGGACAGGGCGCGGACGTCTATGGCTACACCTTC. This sequence encodes CAIRGQGADVYGYTF.

This clone was counted between two and nine times. A much larger clonotype is one base distant, so this may be a read error. This rearrangement joins TRBV7-9 to TRBJ2-7; no definite D call. V was clipped by 5 bases and J by 2 bases, with 19 bases between them. Germline V CDR1 and CDR2: SEHNR, FQNEAQ (reference sequence). This CDR3 region has 16 residues. In DNA, the CDR3 is TGTGCCAGCAGCCAAGATCGGTTCGGTAGTCCCTACGAGCAGTACTTC. Translation gives CASSQDRFGSPYEQYF.

This clone was seen just once. The chain couples TRBV25-1 to TRBJ1-2; possible D gene TRBD1, 5 bases. The CDR3 is made up of 12 amino acids. From germline, CDR1 is MGHDK and CDR2 SYGVNS. Trimming took off 6 bases at V and 3 bases at J, with 8 bases between the two ends. The CDR3 reads CASSRQYYGYTF. The CDR3 DNA is TGTGCCAGCAGCCGACAGTACTATGGCTACACCTTC.

This rearrangement joins TRBV7-2 to TRBJ1-5, with no clear D. V was cut by 4 bases and J by 3 bases, with 13 bases left in between. This CDR3 region has 15 residues. CDR1 and CDR2 (germline): SGHTA, FQGNSA. The chain's CDR3 is CASSSSIAFNQPQHF. Written as DNA, the CDR3 is TGTGCCAGCAGCTCCTCGATAGCGTTCAATCAGCCCCAGCATTTT.

This clone was detected only once. The chain links TRBV18 to TRBJ2-7, with D possibly matching TRBD1 (5 bases). This CDR3 has 15 amino acids. Germline V gene lookup returns CDR1 KGHSH and CDR2 LQKENI. With 1 base removed from V and 2 bases from J, the gap between germline ends came to 12 bases. The CDR3 DNA follows: TGTGCCAGCTCACCACAGGGGAAAGGGGCCTACGAGCAGTACTTC. Protein: CASSPQGKGAYEQYF. Together with reference TRBV18 and TRBJ2-7, the CDR3 gives the full variable domain: NAGVMQNPRHLVRRRGQEARLRCSPMKGHSHVYWYRQLPEEGLKFMVYLQKENIIDESGMPKERFSAEFPKEGPSILRIQQVVRGDSAAYFCASSPQGKGAYEQYFGPGTRLTVT.

The chain couples TRBV28 to TRBJ2-7, with TRBD1 matching 11 bases. Germline CDR1 reads MDHEN; CDR2 reads SYDVKM. V lost 5 bases and J lost 1; bases outside the gene matches: 4. The CDR3 extends over 15 amino acids. The CDR3 loop is CASSHGTGGSYEQYF. The CDR3 DNA sequence: TGTGCCAGCAGTCACGGGACAGGGGGATCCTACGAGCAGTACTTC.

The chain's CDR3 is CASSEGSGIVETQYF. For the CDR3, the DNA is TGTGCCAGCAGTGAAGGGTCAGGGATCGTCGAGACCCAGTACTTC. The chain combines TRBV25-1 with TRBJ2-5; weak D call: TRBD1 (5 bases). Trimming took 2 bases from V and 5 from J, leaving 15 bases between them. The CDR3 has 15 amino acids. Looked up from germline, CDR1 is MGHDK and CDR2 is SYGVNS.

The chain joins TRBV18 to TRBJ2-7; D is ambiguous. This CDR3 contains 12 residues. Trimming stripped 5 bases from V and 2 bases from J, with 7 bases between. Germline values: CDR1 KGHSH, CDR2 LQKENI. The CDR3 loop is CASSSEAYEQYF. CDR3 nucleotides: TGTGCCAGCTCAAGTGAGGCCTACGAGCAGTACTTC.

The V and J genes are TRBV4-1 and TRBJ2-4; 10 nucleotides line up with TRBD2. The germline V gene has CDR1 MGHRA and CDR2 YSYEKL. V lost 1 base to trimming and J lost 12 bases; unmatched junction nucleotides: 3. This CDR3 region has 13 residues. The CDR3 DNA follows: TGCGCCAGCAGCCAAGCAACTAGCGGGGCTCAGTACTTC. Protein sequence: CASSQATSGAQYF.

The chain links TRBV6-5 to TRBJ1-5, with TRBD1 as a possible D gene (5 bases). Germline lookup yields CDR1 MNHEY and CDR2 SVGAGI. This CDR3 is 15 amino acids long. Trimming removed 4 bases at V and 1 base at J, with 11 bases between. CDR3 residues: CASSSQGASNQPQHF. In nucleotides, the CDR3 is TGTGCCAGCAGTTCCCAGGGTGCAAGCAATCAGCCCCAGCATTTT.

This chain connects TRBV5-6 to TRBJ1-2, with TRBD1 matching 8 bases. Germline V lookup: CDR1 SGHDT, CDR2 YYEEEE. CDR3 length equals 13 residues. V dropped 2 bases and J dropped 8; count of bases not matched to a gene: 5. The chain's CDR3 is CASSFQGAGGYTF. CDR3 nucleotides: TGTGCCAGCAGCTTTCAGGGGGCGGGCGGCTACACCTTC.

This chain connects TRBV25-1 to TRBJ1-1, with 10 bases fitting TRBD1. Germline V lookup: CDR1 MGHDK, CDR2 SYGVNS. V was pared by 8 bases and J by 5 bases, with 5 bases of the junction left unmatched. This CDR3 is built from 13 residues. The DNA of the CDR3 is TGTGCCAGCGTGAGGACAGGGGGAACTGAAGCTTTCTTT. Translating it yields CASVRTGGTEAFF.

The chain has TRBV6-1 and TRBJ1-1; 10 bases are shared with TRBD1. V gave up 3 bases and J gave up 4 bases; unmatched junction bases: 5. The germline CDR1 and CDR2 sequences are MNHNS and SASEGT. This CDR3 comprises 15 residues. CDR3 amino acids: CASSEGQGRITEAFF. CDR3 nucleotide sequence: TGTGCCAGCAGTGAGGGACAGGGGAGGATCACTGAAGCTTTCTTT.

This clone showed up just a few times. The chain carries TRBV29-1 and TRBJ2-3; 8 bases line up with TRBD1. The CDR3 is 14 amino acids. The ends lost 6 bases at V and 5 bases at J; junction bases unmatched: 10. CDR1 is SQVTM and CDR2 is ANQGSEA in the germline V gene. CDR3 coding DNA: TGCAGCGTGGGCCGAAGGACAGGGAAAGATACGCAGTATTTT. This translates into CSVGRRTGKDTQYF.

The chain uses TRBV4-3 and TRBJ2-2, with D perhaps matching TRBD2 (5 bases). CDR3 length: 19 amino acids. V dropped 1 base and J dropped 5 bases, with 23 bases sitting between them. Germline CDR1 is LGHNA and CDR2 is YSLEER. The CDR3 nucleotides are TGCGCCAGCAGCCAAGGGCCTGGGTCGGGCGGGCAATCAACCGGGGAGCTGTTTTTT. Amino acid sequence: CASSQGPGSGGQSTGELFF.

The chain carries TRBV13 and TRBJ1-4, with 8 positions matching TRBD1. Looked up from germline, CDR1 is PRHDT and CDR2 is FYEKMQ (reference sequence). The junction had 8 bases not matched to a gene; V was cut back by 2 bases and J by 6 bases. The CDR3 is made up of 16 amino acids. For the CDR3, the DNA is TGTGCCAGCAGCTTAAACCCCCCAGGGGGCGATGAAAAACTGTTTTTT. The encoded protein is CASSLNPPGGDEKLFF.

The chain joins TRBV19 to TRBJ1-5; D is possibly TRBD1 (5 bases). The germline V and J ends were trimmed by 6 bases and 7 bases, with 16 bases remaining between them. The CDR3 runs 14 residues. CDR1 is LNHDA and CDR2 is SQIVND in the germline V gene (reference sequence). The CDR3 here is CASRGGRGEQPQHF. The CDR3 nucleotides read TGTGCCAGTAGAGGAGGGAGGGGAGAGCAGCCCCAGCATTTT.

The V gene is TRBV5-1, the J gene TRBJ1-5; 7 nucleotides line up with TRBD1. After removal of 0 bases from V and 0 bases from J, the junction contained 3 bases not matched to a gene. From germline, CDR1 is SGHRS and CDR2 YFSETQ. The CDR3 length is 16 residues. The CDR3 nucleotides read TGCGCCAGCAGCTTGGGGGACAGCAATAGCAATCAGCCCCAGCATTTT. Encoded protein: CASSLGDSNSNQPQHF.

The CDR3 DNA follows: TGTGCCAGCAGCGCCTACACCGGGGAGCTGTTTTTT. It encodes CASSAYTGELFF. The chain couples TRBV9 to TRBJ2-2; D gene ambiguous. Germline V CDR1 and CDR2: SGDLS, YYNGEE. The CDR3 is 12 residues long. V lost 3 bases to trimming and J lost 3 bases, with 3 bases between them. Looking up the rest from reference TRBV9 and TRBJ2-2 gives the full variable domain: DSGVTQTPKHLITATGQRVTLRCSPRSGDLSVYWYQQSLDQGLQFLIQYYNGEERAKGNILERFSAQQFPDLHSELNLSSLELGDSALYFCASSAYTGELFFGEGSRLTVL.